This T cell receptor (beta chain) was recorded in a study of blood T cell repertoires in COVID-19. Source study methods: Reference gene primer amplification in the assay estimated nucleated cell counts. The table came from immunoSEQ multiplex PCR; TCRdb's copy has only in-frame clones and leaves some out. The V and J calls and clone size are taken from that table; D and trimming were inferred from the DNA. The table has about 320,000 clones, just under 90% seen once. V was shortened by 1 base and J by 2 bases, with 5 bases between the two germline ends. The germline CDR1 and CDR2 sequences are SGHAT and FQNNGV. The CDR3 totals 13 residues. Those enrolled in Seattle joined during active infection and were followed longitudinally afterward.

This TCR derives from a woman aged 25 to 39 with COVID-19, enrolled during active disease. Material: peripheral blood. This chain links TRBV11-2 with TRBJ1-2; D not resolved. The CDR3 is CASSLALNYGYTF. In DNA, the CDR3 is TGTGCCAGCAGCTTAGCTTTGAACTATGGCTACACCTTC.